This T cell receptor beta chain was captured in a study of cytomegalovirus exposure and HLA in healthy donors. Study summary: It was reported in a later analysis that the 100 to 150 validation repertoires used the same platform as the approximately 690 first-cohort repertoires.

Data came from immunoSEQ multiplex PCR; TCRdb stores just in-frame clones and leaves some out. The data show some 170,000 clones, 84% seen once. This CDR3 spans 11 amino acids. From germline, CDR1 is MDHEN and CDR2 SYDVKM. V lost 6 bases, J lost 10 bases, and 9 bases lay in between. Study-wide results and limits: Reports described diagnosis of cytomegalovirus status by the classifier as highly specific and sensitive. Fewer than 200 TCR beta chains were listed as cytomegalovirus-associated. Many donors shared some public TCRs, even though most TCR sequences were rare.

Points on this clone: Its specificity is not known.

The receptor was isolated from a man aged 25-40 years in good health and CMV-seropositive. Sequenced material: PBMCs. This chain connects TRBV28 to TRBJ1-4; D call uncertain. The CDR3 coding sequence is TGTGCCAGCAGGTCCCCAGGAAAACTGTTTTTT. This sequence encodes CASRSPGKLFF.